The 7 T cell receptor beta chains given below trace back to one sample, sequenced in a study of T cells in Graves' hyperthyroidism and ophthalmopathy. Regions amplified from RNA transcripts were the TCR beta CDR3 regions. TCR CDR3 underwent first-round RT-PCR with the HTBI primer set. MiXCR, run by TCRdb on the multiplex PCR reads, gives a single entry per CDR3 protein. The sample yields 500,000 to 600,000 distinct CDR3 sequences, 16% seen once. Input material: blood. The receptors here all came from a young woman with Graves' hyperthyroidism.

The J gene is TRBJ2-3, the V gene TRBV6-2 or TRBV6-3; the D is unclear. V was trimmed by 4 bases and J by 0 bases, leaving 26 bases between them. This CDR3 comprises 20 residues. CDR1 is MNHEY and CDR2 is SVGEGT in the germline V gene. CDR3 sequence reads: CASSFFFLGLQAVSTDTQYF. CDR3 sequence (DNA): TGTGCCAGCAGTTTTTTTTTCCTGGGCCTCCAGGCTGTGAGCACAGATACGCAGTATTTT.

In its sample, this clonotype was seen many times. Compared with germline, one end of the junction differs, possibly owing to a read error. The chain couples TRBV6-1 to TRBJ1-1, with D possibly being TRBD1 (6 bases). Germline V gives CDR1 MNHNS, CDR2 SASEGT. This CDR3 contains 14 residues. The CDR3 nucleotides read TGTGCCAGCAGTCAAGCAGGGGTGGAGACTGAAGCTTTCTTT. Amino acids: CASSQAGVETEAFF.

This clonotype was found many times. The chain employs TRBV20-1 and TRBJ2-3; D remains ambiguous. The length of the CDR3 is 14 residues. Germline CDR1 is DFQATT and CDR2 is SNEGSKA (reference sequence). V lost 1 base, J lost 0 bases, and 8 bases lay in between. Here the CDR3 DNA reads TGCAGTGCTAGAGCTACTTCTAGCACAGATACGCAGTATTTT. Translating gives CSARATSSTDTQYF.

In this sample, this clonotype turned up a few times. The chain couples TRBV7-9 to TRBJ2-2; the match to TRBD1 covers 7 bases. Germline V gene data show CDR1 as SEHNR and CDR2 as FQNEAQ (reference sequence). V shed 3 bases and J 2 bases; nucleotides not matched to a gene: 6. The CDR3 is made up of 16 amino acids. The CDR3 region is CASSFYGTANTGELFF. CDR3 nucleotides: TGTGCCAGCAGCTTCTATGGGACAGCAAACACCGGGGAGCTGTTTTTT.

This clonotype was seen more than once but under ten times. V usage is TRBV12-3 or TRBV12-4 and J usage is TRBJ2-1, with D tentatively TRBD1 or TRBD2 (5 bases each). The CDR3 runs to 15 residues. The ends were cut back, 8 bases at V and 7 bases at J, with 21 bases in the middle. The CDR3, as DNA: TGTGCCAGCCGCTTCCCGGGACCAACGTCAAATGAGCAGTTCTTC. This gives the protein CASRFPGPTSNEQFF.

This clonotype was recorded a few times. The chain carries TRBV7-2 and TRBJ2-1, with 10 bases identical to TRBD2. Germline trimming cut 3 bases from V and 4 bases from J; bases unmatched to any gene: 6. The CDR3 has 16 residues. Germline-derived CDR1 and CDR2 are SGHTA and FQGNSA. The CDR3 region has the DNA TGTGCCAGCAGCTTGACGGGGACTAGCGAATACAATGAGCAGTTCTTC. Translation: CASSLTGTSEYNEQFF. Together with reference TRBV7-2 and TRBJ2-1, the CDR3 gives the full variable domain: GAGVSQSPSNKVTEKGKDVELRCDPISGHTALYWYRQSLGQGLEFLIYFQGNSAPDKSGLPSDRFSAERTGGSVSTLTIQRTQQEDSAVYLCASSLTGTSEYNEQFFGPGTRLTVL.

This clonotype appeared many times. V and J are TRBV20-1 and TRBJ2-3, with 8 bases matching TRBD1. The CDR3 loop spans 15 amino acids. Per the germline V gene, CDR1 is DFQATT and CDR2 is SNEGSKA (reference sequence). The V segment lost 4 bases and the J segment 1 base; nucleotides outside the gene matches: 7. CDR3 in amino acids: CSATWTGRRTDTQYF. The CDR3 DNA reads TGCAGTGCTACTTGGACAGGGCGACGCACAGATACGCAGTATTTT.